This T cell receptor (beta chain) was documented in a study of blood T cell repertoires in COVID-19. About the study: Collection of acute and convalescent COVID-19 samples took place in the United States, Italy and Spain. T cells, B-cell-depleted T cells, or PBMCs provided the cDNA or gDNA that served as material.

This CDR3 is 18 amino acids long. V shed 5 bases, J shed 5 bases, and the junction held 16 bases outside the gene matches. Germline V gene data show CDR1 as LGHNA and CDR2 as YSLEER. As handled by the study authors: Reference gene primer amplification yielded estimated nucleated cell counts. The protocol was immunoSEQ multiplex PCR, while the TCRdb copy is restricted to in-frame clones and leaves out a portion. The V and J calls and clone size come from that table; D and trimming were worked out from the DNA. The data hold some 50,000 clones, with 60% to 80% observed a single time. The chain couples TRBV4-3 to TRBJ2-5, with 11 nucleotides matching TRBD2. Source material: peripheral blood. The receptor comes from a human donor with active or convalescent COVID-19. The donor label of this sample is uncertain. The CDR3 loop is CASSARLLAGVGSETQYF. CDR3 DNA: TGCGCCAGCAGCGCCCGCCTACTAGCGGGAGTAGGATCGGAGACCCAGTACTTC.